This is a list of T cell receptor beta chains from one sample in a study of response to subunit inactivated influenza vaccine. TCRdb used MiXCR to reprocess the RT-PCR reads, holding one entry per CDR3 protein. The table has hundreds of thousands of distinct CDR3 sequences, roughly 12% seen once. This specimen consisted of PBMCs from blood, obtained on the day of vaccination. These receptors all stem from a man aged 45-60 years who received an inactivated influenza vaccine. Each CDR3 is given with its conserved first and last residue. A D gene is named only where the DNA matches it firmly. Where a row states a size, it is once, few, many or the class of an expanded clone; other rows omit it.

cdr3_nt | cdr3_aa | v_call | d_call | clone_size | j_call
TGTGCCAGCAGCCGCGAGGGACTAGCGGGCGGCTACGAGCAGTACTTC | CASSREGLAGGYEQYF | TRBV6-1 | TRBD2 | few | TRBJ2-7
TGTGCCACCTCACACCCGGGGACAGATACGCAGTATTTT | CATSHPGTDTQYF | TRBV24-1 | NA | many | TRBJ2-3
TGTGCCAGCAGTTACGGGACTTCAACCTACGAGCAGTACTTC | CASSYGTSTYEQYF | TRBV6-5 | NA | NA | TRBJ2-7
TGTGCCAGCAGCCAAGAAACAGCGCAGTATTTT | CASSQETAQYF | TRBV14 | NA | few | TRBJ2-3
TGTGCCATCAGGGGGACAGGTGGCACCGGGGAGCTGTTTTTT | CAIRGTGGTGELFF | TRBV10-3 | TRBD1 | NA | TRBJ2-2
TGCAGCGTCCGCAGCTTCAGCGGGAGGAATCAAGAGACCCAGTACTTC | CSVRSFSGRNQETQYF | TRBV29-1 | TRBD2 | many | TRBJ2-5
TGCGCCAGCAGCCAAGATCCCGGGACACACACAGATACGCAGTATTTT | CASSQDPGTHTDTQYF | TRBV4-3 | NA | few | TRBJ2-3
TGCAGTGCTAGATTGGGCTATGGCTACACCTTC | CSARLGYGYTF | TRBV20-1 | NA | few | TRBJ1-2
TGCGCCAGCAGCCAAGTGGGAGCGGGGGGCGCAAGGTATAATTCACCCCTCCACTTT | CASSQVGAGGARYNSPLHF | TRBV4-1 | NA | NA | TRBJ1-6
TGTGCCAGCAGTTATGGGGACAGTAATCAGCCCCAGCATTTT | CASSYGDSNQPQHF | TRBV6-2/TRBV6-3 | TRBD1 | many | TRBJ1-5
TGTGCCACCAGCAGATATGACAGTAAAGAGACCCAGTACTTC | CATSRYDSKETQYF | TRBV15 | NA | many | TRBJ2-5
TGCGCCAGCAGTGGACAGGACCGAAACACCATATATTTT | CASSGQDRNTIYF | TRBV5-1 | TRBD1 | few | TRBJ1-3
TGTGCCAGCAGTCGCCAGGATAAGGCAGATACGCAGTATTTT | CASSRQDKADTQYF | TRBV6-7 | NA | NA | TRBJ2-3
TGTGCCAGCAGCTTTCCAGACTCCTATAATTCACCCCTCCACTTT | CASSFPDSYNSPLHF | TRBV28 | NA | few | TRBJ1-6
TGTGCCAGCAGTTACCCCGGGACAGGGCACACTGAAGCTTTCTTT | CASSYPGTGHTEAFF | TRBV6-5 | TRBD1 | NA | TRBJ1-1
TGTGCCAGCAGTTTCGGGTCGGGCAGGAATGAAAAACTGTTTTTT | CASSFGSGRNEKLFF | TRBV12-3/TRBV12-4 | NA | few | TRBJ1-4
TGTGCCAGCAGTTTGTTACTGCACGGGGGCCACGAGCAGTTCTTC | CASSLLLHGGHEQFF | TRBV6-2/TRBV6-3 | NA | NA | TRBJ2-1
TGCGCCAGCAGTTCCGACAGAGGGACCCAAGAGACCCAGTACTTC | CASSSDRGTQETQYF | TRBV5-1 | NA | many | TRBJ2-5
TGTGCCAGCAGACAGGGGTTCGGCACAGATACGCAGTATTTT | CASRQGFGTDTQYF | TRBV6-1 | TRBD1 | many | TRBJ2-3
TGTGCCTGGAGCCCGGGACAGCTCTACGAGCAGTACTTC | CAWSPGQLYEQYF | TRBV30 | TRBD1 | NA | TRBJ2-7
TGTGCCAGCAGCCCGACACATCAAGAGACCCAGTACTTC | CASSPTHQETQYF | TRBV7-7 | NA | few | TRBJ2-5
TGTGCCAGCAGTTTGAACAGATTCATGAACACTGAAGCTTTCTTT | CASSLNRFMNTEAFF | TRBV12-3/TRBV12-4 | NA | NA | TRBJ1-1
TGTGCCAGCAGTTTTATATCCCGGGGCGATTATAGCAATCAGCCCCAGCATTTT | CASSFISRGDYSNQPQHF | TRBV28 | NA | few | TRBJ1-5
TGTGCCAGCAGTATAGCGGGAGGTTCGAACATTCAGTACTTC | CASSIAGGSNIQYF | TRBV6-2/TRBV6-3 | TRBD2 | few | TRBJ2-4
TGTGCCAGCAGTTTGAGGGACAGGAGCACAGATACGCAGTATTTT | CASSLRDRSTDTQYF | TRBV27 | TRBD1 | NA | TRBJ2-3
TGCGCCAGCAGCTTGGACCCCCCTCCGAACTACGAGCAGTACTTC | CASSLDPPPNYEQYF | TRBV5-1 | NA | NA | TRBJ2-7
TGTGCCAGCTCACCAACTAGCGGGAGCCGGTACGAGCAGTACTTC | CASSPTSGSRYEQYF | TRBV18 | TRBD2 | NA | TRBJ2-7
TGTGCCAGCAGCTTAGATCAGGGAAGAGGTGAGCAGTTCTTC | CASSLDQGRGEQFF | TRBV7-2 | NA | few | TRBJ2-1
TGCAGCGTTACCCCACGGGAGTGGGATGAGCAGTTCTTC | CSVTPREWDEQFF | TRBV29-1 | NA | NA | TRBJ2-1
TGTGCCACCAGCAGCGCGGGGCGACAGGGACGCGGAAAGAACACTGAAGCTTTCTTT | CATSSAGRQGRGKNTEAFF | TRBV15 | TRBD1 | NA | TRBJ1-1
TGTGCCAGCAGCCGCCTAGAGGGACAGGAGCAGTTCTTC | CASSRLEGQEQFF | TRBV14 | TRBD1 | NA | TRBJ2-1